The TCR beta chain described here comes from a study of blood T cell repertoires in COVID-19. Study details: Specimens from acute and convalescent COVID-19 originated in the United States, Italy and Spain. Sample material is recorded as cDNA or gDNA derived from T cells, B-cell-depleted T cells, or PBMCs.

Unmatched junction bases numbered 6, after V lost 0 bases and J lost 7 bases. Germline CDR1 reads SGHRS; CDR2 reads YFSETQ. The CDR3 has 15 residues. The repertoire was sequenced with immunoSEQ multiplex PCR; TCRdb's copy has only in-frame clones and lacks some. The data contain approximately 94,000 clones, approximately 80% of them singletons. This clonotype was sampled from a man aged 45 to 65 with active or convalescent COVID-19. Sample: peripheral blood. The chain has TRBV5-1 and TRBJ1-4, with TRBD1 matching over 7 bases. CDR3 nucleotide sequence: TGCGCCAGCAGCTTGGCCGGGACAGCGATTGAAAAACTGTTTTTT. Translated, it gives CASSLAGTAIEKLFF.